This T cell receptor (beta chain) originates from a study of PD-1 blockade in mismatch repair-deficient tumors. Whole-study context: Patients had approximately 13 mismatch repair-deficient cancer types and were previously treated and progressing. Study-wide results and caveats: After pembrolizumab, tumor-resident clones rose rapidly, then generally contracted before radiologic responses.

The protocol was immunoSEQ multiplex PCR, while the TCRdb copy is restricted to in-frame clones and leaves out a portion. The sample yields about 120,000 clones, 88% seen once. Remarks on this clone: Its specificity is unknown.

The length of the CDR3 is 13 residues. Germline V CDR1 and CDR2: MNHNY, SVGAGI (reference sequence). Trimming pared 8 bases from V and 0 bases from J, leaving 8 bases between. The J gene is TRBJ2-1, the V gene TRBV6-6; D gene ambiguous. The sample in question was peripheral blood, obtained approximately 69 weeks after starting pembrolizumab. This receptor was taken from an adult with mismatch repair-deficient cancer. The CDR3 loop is CASGRSSYNEQFF. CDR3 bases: TGTGCCAGCGGGCGGAGCTCCTACAATGAGCAGTTCTTC.